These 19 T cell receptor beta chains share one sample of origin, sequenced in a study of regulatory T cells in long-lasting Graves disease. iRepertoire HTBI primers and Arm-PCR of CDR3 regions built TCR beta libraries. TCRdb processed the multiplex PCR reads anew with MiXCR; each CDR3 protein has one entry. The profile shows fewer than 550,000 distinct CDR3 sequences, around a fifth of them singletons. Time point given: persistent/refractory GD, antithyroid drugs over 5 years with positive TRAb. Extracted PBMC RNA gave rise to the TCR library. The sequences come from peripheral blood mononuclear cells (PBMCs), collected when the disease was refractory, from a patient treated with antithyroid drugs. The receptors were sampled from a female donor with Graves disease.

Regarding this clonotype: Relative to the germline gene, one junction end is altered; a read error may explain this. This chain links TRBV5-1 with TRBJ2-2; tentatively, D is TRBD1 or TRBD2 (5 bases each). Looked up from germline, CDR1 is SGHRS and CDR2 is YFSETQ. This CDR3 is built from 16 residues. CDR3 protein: CASSSGTDANTRELFF. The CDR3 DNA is TGCGCCAGCAGCTCAGGGACGGACGCGAACACCAGGGAGCTGTTTTTT.

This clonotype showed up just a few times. CDR3 loop: CSAIAADYNSPLHF. DNA for the CDR3: TGCAGTGCTATCGCGGCGGACTATAATTCACCCCTCCACTTT. The chain has TRBV20-1 and TRBJ1-6; D is undetermined. V was cut by 4 bases and J by 3 bases, with 10 bases left in between. The CDR3 runs to 14 residues. Germline V gene sequence: CDR1 DFQATT, CDR2 SNEGSKA (reference sequence).

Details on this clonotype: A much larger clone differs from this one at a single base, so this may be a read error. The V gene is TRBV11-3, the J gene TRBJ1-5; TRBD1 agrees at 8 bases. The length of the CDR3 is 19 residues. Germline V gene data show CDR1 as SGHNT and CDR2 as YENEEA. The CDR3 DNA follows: TGTACCAGCAGCCCCTCCTCTGACAGGGGCGAACATAGCAATCAGCCCCAGCATTTT. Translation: CTSSPSSDRGEHSNQPQHF.

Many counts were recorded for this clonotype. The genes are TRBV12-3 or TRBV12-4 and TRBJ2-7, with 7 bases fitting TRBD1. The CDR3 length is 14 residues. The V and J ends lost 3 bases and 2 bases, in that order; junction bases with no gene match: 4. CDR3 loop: CASSFDRVAYEQYF. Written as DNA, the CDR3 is TGTGCCAGCAGTTTCGACAGGGTGGCCTACGAGCAGTACTTC.

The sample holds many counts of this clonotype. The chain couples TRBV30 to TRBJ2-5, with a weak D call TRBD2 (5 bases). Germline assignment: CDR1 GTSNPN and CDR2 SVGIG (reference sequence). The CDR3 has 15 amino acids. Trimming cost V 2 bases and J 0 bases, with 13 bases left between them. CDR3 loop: CAWSLKMDYQETQYF. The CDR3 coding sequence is TGTGCCTGGAGTCTTAAAATGGACTACCAAGAGACCCAGTACTTC.

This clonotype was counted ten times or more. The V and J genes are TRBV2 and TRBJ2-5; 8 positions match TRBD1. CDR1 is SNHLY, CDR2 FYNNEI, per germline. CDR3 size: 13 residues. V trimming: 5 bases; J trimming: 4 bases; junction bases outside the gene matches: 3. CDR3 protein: CASSPDRGETQYF. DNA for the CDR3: TGTGCCAGCAGTCCAGACAGGGGAGAGACCCAGTACTTC.

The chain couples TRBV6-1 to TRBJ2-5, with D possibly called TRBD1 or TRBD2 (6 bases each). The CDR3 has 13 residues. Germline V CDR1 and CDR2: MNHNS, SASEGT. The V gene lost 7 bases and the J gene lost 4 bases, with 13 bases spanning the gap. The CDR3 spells CASTHGGGETQYF. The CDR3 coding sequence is TGTGCCAGCACCCACGGAGGGGGAGAGACCCAGTACTTC.

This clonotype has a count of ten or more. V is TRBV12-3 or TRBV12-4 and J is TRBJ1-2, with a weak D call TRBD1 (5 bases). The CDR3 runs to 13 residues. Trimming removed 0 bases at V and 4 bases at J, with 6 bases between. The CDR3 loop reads CASSLADIYGYTF. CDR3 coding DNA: TGTGCCAGCAGTTTAGCGGACATCTATGGCTACACCTTC.

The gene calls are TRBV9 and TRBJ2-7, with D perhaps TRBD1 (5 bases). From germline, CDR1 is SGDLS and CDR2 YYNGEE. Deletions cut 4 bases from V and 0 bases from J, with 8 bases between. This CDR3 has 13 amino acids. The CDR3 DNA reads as TGTGCCAGCAGCCCGACAGTCTCCTACGAGCAGTACTTC. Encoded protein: CASSPTVSYEQYF.

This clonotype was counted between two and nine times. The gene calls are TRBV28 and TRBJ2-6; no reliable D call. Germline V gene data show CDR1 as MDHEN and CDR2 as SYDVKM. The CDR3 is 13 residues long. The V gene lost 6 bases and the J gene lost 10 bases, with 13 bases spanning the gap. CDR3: CASRSTLGNVLTF. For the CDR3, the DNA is TGTGCCAGCAGATCGACATTAGGGAACGTCCTGACTTTC.

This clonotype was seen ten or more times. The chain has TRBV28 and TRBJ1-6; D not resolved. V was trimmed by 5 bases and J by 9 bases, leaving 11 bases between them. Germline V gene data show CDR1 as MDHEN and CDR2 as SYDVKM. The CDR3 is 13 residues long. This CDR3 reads CASSNSQVSPLHF. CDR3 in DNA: TGTGCCAGCAGTAACAGTCAAGTTTCACCCCTCCACTTT. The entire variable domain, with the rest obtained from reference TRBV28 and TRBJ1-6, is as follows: DVKVTQSSRYLVKRTGEKVFLECVQDMDHENMFWYRQDPGLGLRLIYFSYDVKMKEKGDIPEGYSVSREKKERFSLILESASTNQTSMYLCASSNSQVSPLHFGNGTRLTVT.

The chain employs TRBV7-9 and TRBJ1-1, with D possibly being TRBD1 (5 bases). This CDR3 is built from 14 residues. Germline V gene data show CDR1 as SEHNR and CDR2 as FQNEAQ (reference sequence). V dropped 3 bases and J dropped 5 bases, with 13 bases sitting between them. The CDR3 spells CASSFGQSVTEAFF. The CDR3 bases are TGTGCCAGCAGCTTCGGACAAAGCGTAACTGAAGCTTTCTTT. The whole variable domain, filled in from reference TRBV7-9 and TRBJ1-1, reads DTGVSQNPRHKITKRGQNVTFRCDPISEHNRLYWYRQTLGQGPEFLTYFQNEAQLEKSRLLSDRFSAERPKGSFSTLEIQRTEQGDSAMYLCASSFGQSVTEAFFGQGTRLTVV.

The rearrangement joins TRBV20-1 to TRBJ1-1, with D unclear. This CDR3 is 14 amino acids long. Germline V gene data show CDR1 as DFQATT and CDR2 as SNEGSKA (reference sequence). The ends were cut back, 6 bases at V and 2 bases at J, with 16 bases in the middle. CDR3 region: CSAPEAGTNTEAFF. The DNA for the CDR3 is TGCAGTGCCCCTGAGGCGGGCACCAACACTGAAGCTTTCTTT.

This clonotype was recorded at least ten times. This CDR3 is CSAKSGNYGYTF. CDR3 DNA sequence: TGCAGTGCTAAATCCGGCAACTATGGCTACACCTTC. This chain links TRBV20-1 with TRBJ1-2; D is undetermined. CDR3 length: 12 residues. V was cut by 4 bases and J by 2 bases, with 8 bases left in between. Germline V gives CDR1 DFQATT, CDR2 SNEGSKA (reference sequence).

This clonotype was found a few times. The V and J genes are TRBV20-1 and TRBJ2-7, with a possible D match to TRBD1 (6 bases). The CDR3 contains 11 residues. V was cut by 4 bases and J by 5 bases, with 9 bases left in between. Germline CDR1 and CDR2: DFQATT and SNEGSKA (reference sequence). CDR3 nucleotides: TGCAGTGCTATACAGGGTAACGAGCAGTACTTC. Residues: CSAIQGNEQYF.

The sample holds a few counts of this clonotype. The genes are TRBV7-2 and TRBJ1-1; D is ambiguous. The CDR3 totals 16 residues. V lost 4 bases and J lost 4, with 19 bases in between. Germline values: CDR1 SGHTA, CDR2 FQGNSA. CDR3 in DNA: TGTGCCAGCAGCTCTTATGTGGGCGCTCGGGGCACTGAAGCTTTCTTT. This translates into CASSSYVGARGTEAFF.

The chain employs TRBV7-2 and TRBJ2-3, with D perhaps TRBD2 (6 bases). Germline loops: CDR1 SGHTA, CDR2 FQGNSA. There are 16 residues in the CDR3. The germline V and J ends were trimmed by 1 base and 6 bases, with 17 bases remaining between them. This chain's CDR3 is CASSLGSNSGSDTQYF. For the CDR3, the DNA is TGTGCCAGCAGCTTAGGATCCAACTCCGGGAGCGATACGCAGTATTTT.

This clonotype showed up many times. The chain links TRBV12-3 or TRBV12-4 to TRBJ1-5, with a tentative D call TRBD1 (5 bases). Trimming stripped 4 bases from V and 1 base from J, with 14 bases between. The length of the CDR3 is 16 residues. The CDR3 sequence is CASSSAGTFSNQPQHF. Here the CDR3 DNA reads TGTGCCAGCAGTTCGGCCGGGACCTTCAGCAATCAGCCCCAGCATTTT.

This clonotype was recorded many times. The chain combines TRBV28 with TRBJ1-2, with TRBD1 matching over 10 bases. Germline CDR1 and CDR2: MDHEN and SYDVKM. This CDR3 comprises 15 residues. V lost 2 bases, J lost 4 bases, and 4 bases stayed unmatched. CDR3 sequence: CASSLPGQGFYGYTF. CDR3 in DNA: TGTGCCAGCAGTTTACCGGGACAGGGGTTCTATGGCTACACCTTC.